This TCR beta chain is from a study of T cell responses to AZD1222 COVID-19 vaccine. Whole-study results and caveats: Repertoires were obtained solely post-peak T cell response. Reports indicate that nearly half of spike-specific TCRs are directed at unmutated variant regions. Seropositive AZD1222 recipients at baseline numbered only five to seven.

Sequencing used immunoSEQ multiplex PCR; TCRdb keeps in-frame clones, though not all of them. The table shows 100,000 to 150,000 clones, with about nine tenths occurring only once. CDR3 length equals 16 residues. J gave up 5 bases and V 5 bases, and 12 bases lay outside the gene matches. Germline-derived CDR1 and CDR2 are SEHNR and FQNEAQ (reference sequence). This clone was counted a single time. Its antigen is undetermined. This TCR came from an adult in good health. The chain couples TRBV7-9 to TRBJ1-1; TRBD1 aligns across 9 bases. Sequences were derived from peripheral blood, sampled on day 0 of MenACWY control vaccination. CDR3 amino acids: CASSQAGRQGGTEAFF. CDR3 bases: TGTGCCAGCAGCCAAGCGGGTCGACAGGGGGGGACTGAAGCTTTCTTT.